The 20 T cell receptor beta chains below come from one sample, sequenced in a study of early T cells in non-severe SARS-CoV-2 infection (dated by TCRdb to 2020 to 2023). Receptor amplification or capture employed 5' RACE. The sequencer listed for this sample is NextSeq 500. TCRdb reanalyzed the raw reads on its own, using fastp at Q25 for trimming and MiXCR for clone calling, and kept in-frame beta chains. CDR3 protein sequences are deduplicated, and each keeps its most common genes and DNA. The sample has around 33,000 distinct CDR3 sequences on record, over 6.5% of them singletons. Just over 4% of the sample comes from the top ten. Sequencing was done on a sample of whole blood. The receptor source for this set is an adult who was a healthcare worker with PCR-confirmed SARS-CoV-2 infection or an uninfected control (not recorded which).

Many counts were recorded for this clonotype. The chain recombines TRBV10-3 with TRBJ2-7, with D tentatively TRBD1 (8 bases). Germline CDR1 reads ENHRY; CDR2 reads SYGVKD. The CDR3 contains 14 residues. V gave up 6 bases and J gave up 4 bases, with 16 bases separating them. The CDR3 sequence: CAIRATGGEYEQYF. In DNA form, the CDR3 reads TGTGCCATCAGAGCCACAGGGGGGGAGTACGAGCAGTACTTC.

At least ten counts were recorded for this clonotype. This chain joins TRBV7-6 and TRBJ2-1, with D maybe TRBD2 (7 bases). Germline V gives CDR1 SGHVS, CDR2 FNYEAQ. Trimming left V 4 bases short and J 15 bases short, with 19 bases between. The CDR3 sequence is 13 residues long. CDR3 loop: CASSSVGGGGMFF. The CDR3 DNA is TGTGCCAGCAGCTCCGTCGGGGGCGGGGGCATGTTCTTC.

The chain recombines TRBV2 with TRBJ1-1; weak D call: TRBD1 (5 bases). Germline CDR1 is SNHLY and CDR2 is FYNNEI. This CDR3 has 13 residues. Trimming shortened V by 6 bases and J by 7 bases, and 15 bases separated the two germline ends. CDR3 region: CASRHGGRGEAFF. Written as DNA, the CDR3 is TGTGCCAGCAGGCACGGGGGACGGGGTGAAGCTTTCTTT.

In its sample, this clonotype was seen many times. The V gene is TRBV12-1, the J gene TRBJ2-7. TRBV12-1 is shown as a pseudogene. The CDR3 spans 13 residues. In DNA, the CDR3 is TGTGCCAGCAGCTTTGTGGGGATTGGGGAGCAGTACTTC. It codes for CASSFVGIGEQYF.

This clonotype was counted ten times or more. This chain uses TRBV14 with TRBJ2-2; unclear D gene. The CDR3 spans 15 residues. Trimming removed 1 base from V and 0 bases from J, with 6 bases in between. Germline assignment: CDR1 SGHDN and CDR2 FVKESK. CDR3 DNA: TGTGCCAGCAGCCAAGGGACGGCGAACACCGGGGAGCTGTTTTTT. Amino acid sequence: CASSQGTANTGELFF.

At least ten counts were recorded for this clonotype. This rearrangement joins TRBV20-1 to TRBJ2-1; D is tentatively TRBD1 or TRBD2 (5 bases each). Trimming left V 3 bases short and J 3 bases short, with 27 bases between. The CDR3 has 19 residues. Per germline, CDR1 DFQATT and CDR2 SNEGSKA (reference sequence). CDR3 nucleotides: TGCAGTGCTAGGAAGACCGGGACGGACGCCCTTAGACACTACAATGAGCAGTTCTTC. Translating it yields CSARKTGTDALRHYNEQFF.

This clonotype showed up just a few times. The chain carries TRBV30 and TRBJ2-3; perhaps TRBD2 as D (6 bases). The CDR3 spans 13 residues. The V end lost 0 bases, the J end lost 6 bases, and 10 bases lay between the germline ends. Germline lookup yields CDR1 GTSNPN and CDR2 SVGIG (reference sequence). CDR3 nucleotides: TGTGCCTGGAGTGTACGAGCGGGTGATACGCAGTATTTT. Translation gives CAWSVRAGDTQYF.

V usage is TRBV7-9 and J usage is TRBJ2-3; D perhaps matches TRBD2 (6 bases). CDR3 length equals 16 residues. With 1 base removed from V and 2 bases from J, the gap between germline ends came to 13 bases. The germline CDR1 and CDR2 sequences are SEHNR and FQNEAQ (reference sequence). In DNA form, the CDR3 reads TGTGCCAGCAGCTTAGGTCTTAGCGGAGACACAGATACGCAGTATTTT. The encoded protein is CASSLGLSGDTDTQYF.

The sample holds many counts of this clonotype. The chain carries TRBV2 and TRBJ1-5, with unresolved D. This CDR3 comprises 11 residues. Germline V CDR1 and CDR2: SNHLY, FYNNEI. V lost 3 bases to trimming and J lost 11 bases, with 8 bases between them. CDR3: CASSDASAQHF. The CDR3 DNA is TGTGCCAGCAGTGACGCTTCGGCCCAGCATTTT.

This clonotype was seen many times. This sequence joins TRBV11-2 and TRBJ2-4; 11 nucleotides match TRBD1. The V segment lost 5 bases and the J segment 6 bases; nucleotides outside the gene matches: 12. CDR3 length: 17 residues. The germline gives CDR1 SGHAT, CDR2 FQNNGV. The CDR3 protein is CASSPGMDRGRGNIQYF. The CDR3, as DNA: TGTGCCAGCAGCCCAGGGATGGACAGGGGGCGGGGAAACATTCAGTACTTC.

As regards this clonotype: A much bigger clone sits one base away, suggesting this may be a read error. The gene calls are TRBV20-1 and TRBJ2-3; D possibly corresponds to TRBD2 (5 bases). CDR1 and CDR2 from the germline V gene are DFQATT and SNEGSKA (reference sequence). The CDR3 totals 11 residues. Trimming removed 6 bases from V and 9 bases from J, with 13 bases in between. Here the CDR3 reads CSAGEGPTQYF. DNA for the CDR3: TGCAGTGCCGGGGAAGGACCCACGCAGTATTTT.

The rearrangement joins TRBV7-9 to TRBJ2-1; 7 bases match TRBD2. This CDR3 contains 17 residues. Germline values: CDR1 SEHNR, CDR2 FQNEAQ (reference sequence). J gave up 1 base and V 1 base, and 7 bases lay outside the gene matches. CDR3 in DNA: TGTGCCAGCAGCTTAGGAAGAGCTAGCGGTTCCTACAATGAGCAGTTCTTC. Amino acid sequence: CASSLGRASGSYNEQFF. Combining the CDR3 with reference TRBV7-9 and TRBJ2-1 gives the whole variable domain DTGVSQNPRHKITKRGQNVTFRCDPISEHNRLYWYRQTLGQGPEFLTYFQNEAQLEKSRLLSDRFSAERPKGSFSTLEIQRTEQGDSAMYLCASSLGRASGSYNEQFFGPGTRLTVL.

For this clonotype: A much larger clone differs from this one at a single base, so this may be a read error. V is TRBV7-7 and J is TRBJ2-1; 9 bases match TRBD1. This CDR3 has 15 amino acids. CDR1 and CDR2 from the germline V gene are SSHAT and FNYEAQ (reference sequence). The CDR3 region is CATSFGQGPVDEQFF. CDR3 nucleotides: TGTGCTACCAGCTTTGGACAGGGGCCTGTGGATGAGCAGTTCTTC.

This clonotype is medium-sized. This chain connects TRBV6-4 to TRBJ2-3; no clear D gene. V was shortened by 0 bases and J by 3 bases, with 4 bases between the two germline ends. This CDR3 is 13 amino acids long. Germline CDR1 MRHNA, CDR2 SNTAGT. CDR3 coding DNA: TGTGCCAGCAGTGACTCGACTACAGATACGCAGTATTTT. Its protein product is CASSDSTTDTQYF.

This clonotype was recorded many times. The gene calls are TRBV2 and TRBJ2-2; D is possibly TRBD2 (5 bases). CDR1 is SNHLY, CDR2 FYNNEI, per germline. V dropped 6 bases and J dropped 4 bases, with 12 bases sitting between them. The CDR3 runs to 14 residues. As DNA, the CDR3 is TGTGCCAGCAGCGTTTTTAGCGTCACCGGGGAGCTGTTTTTT. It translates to CASSVFSVTGELFF.

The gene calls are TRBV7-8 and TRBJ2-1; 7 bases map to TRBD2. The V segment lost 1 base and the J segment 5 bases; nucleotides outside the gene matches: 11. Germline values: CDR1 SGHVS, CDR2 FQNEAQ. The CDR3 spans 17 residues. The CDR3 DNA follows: TGTGCCAGCAGCTTAGGGGCGGGAGACCCTGCCCACAATGAGCAGTTCTTC. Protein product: CASSLGAGDPAHNEQFF.

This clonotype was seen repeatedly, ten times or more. CDR3 loop: CASSYLPGTSSYNEQFF. In nucleotides, the CDR3 is TGCGCCAGCAGCTATTTACCCGGGACTTCCTCCTACAATGAGCAGTTCTTC. The genes are TRBV5-1 and TRBJ2-1, with D perhaps TRBD2 (6 bases). Germline V gene data show CDR1 as SGHRS and CDR2 as YFSETQ. V was pared by 3 bases and J by 0 bases, with 16 bases between. This CDR3 has 17 amino acids. Full variable domain (rest looked up from reference TRBV5-1 and TRBJ2-1): KAGVTQTPRYLIKTRGQQVTLSCSPISGHRSVSWYQQTPGQGLQFLFEYFSETQRNKGNFPGRFSGRQFSNSRSEMNVSTLELGDSALYLCASSYLPGTSSYNEQFFGPGTRLTVL.

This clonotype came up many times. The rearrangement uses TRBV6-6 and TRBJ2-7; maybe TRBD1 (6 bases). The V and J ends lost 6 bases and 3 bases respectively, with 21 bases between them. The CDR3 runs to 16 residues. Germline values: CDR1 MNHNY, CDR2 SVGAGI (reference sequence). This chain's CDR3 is CASRPLRRTAVYEQYF. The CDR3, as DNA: TGTGCCAGCAGACCCCTTAGAAGGACAGCCGTCTACGAGCAGTACTTC.

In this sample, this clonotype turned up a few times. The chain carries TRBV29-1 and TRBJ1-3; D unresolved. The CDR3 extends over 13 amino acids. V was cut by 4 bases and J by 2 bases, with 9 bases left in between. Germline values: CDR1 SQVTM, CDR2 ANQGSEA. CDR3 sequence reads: CSVGSRTGNTIYF. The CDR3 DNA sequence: TGCAGCGTTGGATCCAGGACTGGAAACACCATATATTTT.

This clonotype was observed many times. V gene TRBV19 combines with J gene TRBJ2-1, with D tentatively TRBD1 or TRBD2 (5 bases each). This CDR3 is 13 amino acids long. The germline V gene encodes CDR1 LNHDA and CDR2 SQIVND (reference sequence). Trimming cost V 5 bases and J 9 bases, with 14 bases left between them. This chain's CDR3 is CASSSRDGLEQFF. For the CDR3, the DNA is TGTGCCAGTAGTTCACGGGACGGCCTTGAGCAGTTCTTC.